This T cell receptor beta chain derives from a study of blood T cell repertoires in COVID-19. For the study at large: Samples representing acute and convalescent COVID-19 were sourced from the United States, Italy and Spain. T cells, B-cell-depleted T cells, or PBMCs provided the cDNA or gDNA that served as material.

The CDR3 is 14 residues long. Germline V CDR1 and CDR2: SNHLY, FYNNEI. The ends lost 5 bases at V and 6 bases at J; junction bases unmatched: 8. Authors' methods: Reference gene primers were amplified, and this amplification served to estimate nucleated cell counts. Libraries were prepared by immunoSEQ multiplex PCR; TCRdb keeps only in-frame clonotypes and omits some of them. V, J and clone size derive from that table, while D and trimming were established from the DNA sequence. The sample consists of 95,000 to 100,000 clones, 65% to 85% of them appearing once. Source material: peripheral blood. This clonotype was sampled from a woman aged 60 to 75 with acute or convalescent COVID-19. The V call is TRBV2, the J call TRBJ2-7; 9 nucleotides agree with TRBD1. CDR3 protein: CASSNDRGGFEQYF. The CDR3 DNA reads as TGTGCCAGCAGTAACGACAGGGGGGGGTTCGAGCAGTACTTC.